The 13 T cell receptor beta chains reported below all come from one sample, sequenced in a study of blood T cells in healthy people across ages. Through a sample-barcoded 5' primer and a J-beta primer mix, a second PCR was run for roughly 7 to 12 cycles. MiXCR was run by TCRdb on the 5' RACE reads, yielding one entry per CDR3 protein. The table records more than 550,000 distinct CDR3 sequences, 20% to 25% of them present only once. The sequenced material came from blood. These receptor sequences come from a man between 65 and 85 years old in good health.

This clonotype was detected ten times or more. The CDR3 sequence: CATSDQLAGETNEQFF. CDR3 DNA: TGTGCCACCAGTGACCAACTAGCGGGAGAGACAAATGAGCAGTTCTTC. The genes are TRBV24-1 and TRBJ2-1; 11 positions match TRBD2. J was trimmed by 7 bases and V by 4 bases; bases with no gene match: 8. Germline values: CDR1 KGHDR, CDR2 SFDVKD. This CDR3 contains 16 residues.

The chain carries TRBV6-6 and TRBJ1-2; D unresolved. The germline gives CDR1 MNHNY, CDR2 SVGAGI (reference sequence). This CDR3 is built from 14 residues. Trimming removed 4 bases from V and 6 bases from J, with 15 bases in between. This CDR3 reads CASSWSREGNGYTF. CDR3 DNA: TGTGCCAGCAGTTGGAGTCGGGAAGGGAATGGCTACACCTTC.

On this clonotype: Sequence at one end of the junction differs from germline and may be a read error. The chain recombines TRBV12-3 or TRBV12-4 with TRBJ2-3, with D perhaps given as TRBD1 or TRBD2 (5 bases each). CDR3 size: 16 residues. This CDR3 reads CASSRHGGASTDTQCF. The CDR3 coding sequence is TGTGCCAGCAGCCGACATGGGGGAGCTAGCACAGATACGCAGTGTTTT.

V usage is TRBV20-1 and J usage is TRBJ2-7; possibly TRBD1 for D (6 bases). Gene TRBJ2-1 matches the end of the DNA better, so the J call may be wrong. The CDR3 spans 13 residues. CDR1 DFQATT and CDR2 SNEGSKA come from the germline V gene (reference sequence). For the CDR3, the DNA is TGCAGTGCCCACCGGACAGAAAACAATGAGCAGTTCTTC. Translated: CSAHRTENNEQFF.

This clonotype was seen repeatedly, ten times or more. The rearrangement joins TRBV27 to TRBJ2-7; 11 positions match TRBD2. Per germline, CDR1 MNHEY and CDR2 SMNVEV (reference sequence). Trimming removed 4 bases from V and 5 bases from J; junction bases left unmatched: 7. There are 15 residues in the CDR3. Here the CDR3 DNA reads TGTGCCAGCAGTTCGGGGACTAGCGGAGGGAACGAGCAGTACTTC. It yields the protein CASSSGTSGGNEQYF.

This sequence joins TRBV29-1 and TRBJ2-1; D is tentatively TRBD1 or TRBD2 (5 bases each). This CDR3 has 14 amino acids. Deletions cut 7 bases from V and 4 bases from J, with 17 bases between. Germline CDR1 is SQVTM and CDR2 is ANQGSEA. In DNA form, the CDR3 reads TGCAGCGCCCGGACTGTGGGGCTATACAATGAGCAGTTCTTC. Translated: CSARTVGLYNEQFF.

The V and J genes are TRBV29-1 and TRBJ1-2; 7 bases line up with TRBD1. CDR3 length: 12 residues. Losses at the gene ends were 4 bases for V and 11 bases for J; bases not matched to a gene: 10. The germline V gene has CDR1 SQVTM and CDR2 ANQGSEA. The CDR3 DNA is TGCAGCGTTGTCATGGCAGGGGGGCGTTACACCTTC. It translates to CSVVMAGGRYTF.

On this clonotype: With a much larger clone just one base away, this may be a read error. The rearrangement uses TRBV12-3 or TRBV12-4 and TRBJ1-6, with unresolved D. V was pared by 11 bases and J by 0 bases, with 17 bases between. The CDR3 sequence is 16 residues long. The CDR3 loop is CAGGNWGSSYNSPLHF. CDR3 in DNA: TGTGCCGGCGGAAACTGGGGAAGCTCCTATAATTCACCCCTCCACTTT.

The CDR3 protein is CASTSTTGSGELFF. The CDR3 region has the DNA TGTGCCAGCACCTCAACCACAGGGTCCGGGGAGCTGTTTTTT. The genes are TRBV12-3 or TRBV12-4 and TRBJ2-2; possible D gene TRBD1, 6 bases. V was pared by 7 bases and J by 6 bases, with 15 bases between. The CDR3 runs to 14 residues.

The table lists this clonotype with many counts. The V call is TRBV7-4, the J call TRBJ2-1; 10 bases are a match to TRBD2. This CDR3 is built from 16 residues. The J segment lost 5 bases and the V segment lost 5 bases, leaving 9 bases of the junction unmatched. CDR1 and CDR2 (germline): SGHVT, SQSDAQ. The CDR3 sequence: CASSQAGLAEDNEQFF. The CDR3 nucleotides are TGTGCCAGCAGCCAGGCTGGACTAGCGGAGGACAATGAGCAGTTCTTC.

Regarding this clonotype: With a much larger clone just one base away, this may be a read error. This chain uses TRBV6-5 with TRBJ1-1, with D uncertain. Germline V lookup: CDR1 MNHEY, CDR2 SVGAGI. The CDR3 has 15 amino acids. As DNA, the CDR3 is TGTGCCGGCAGCCCAGTCCTAAAGCGGGACACTGAAGCTTTCTTT. Protein: CAGSPVLKRDTEAFF.

This chain joins TRBV7-2 and TRBJ1-5; D gene unclear. Germline V CDR1 and CDR2: SGHTA, FQGNSA. The V end was cut by 2 bases, the J end by 3 bases, with 8 bases between. The CDR3 is 14 amino acids. CDR3 in amino acids: CASSLRQHNQPQHF. CDR3 nucleotide sequence: TGTGCCAGCAGCTTACGGCAGCACAATCAGCCCCAGCATTTT.

The chain combines TRBV15 with TRBJ1-1; no reliable D call. V dropped 0 bases and J dropped 4 bases, with 12 bases sitting between them. Germline CDR1 LNHNV, CDR2 YYDKDF (reference sequence). The CDR3 has 15 residues. CDR3 region: CATSREEQPFTEAFF. DNA of the CDR3: TGTGCCACCAGCAGAGAGGAGCAGCCTTTCACTGAAGCTTTCTTT.